The 10 T cell receptor beta chains listed next were all sequenced from one sample in a study of beta chain features in type 1 diabetes. What these receptors recognize is not known. General study points: For Type 1 diabetes patients, all four CD4+ subsets carried TCRB CDR3s that were moderately but significantly shorter.

Expressed TCRB transcripts were sequenced because the isolated RNA had all been reverse transcribed beforehand. Some clones are missing from TCRdb's copy, which holds only in-frame ones; the method was immunoSEQ multiplex PCR. The sample shows more than 250,000 clones, approximately 25% of them seen only once. The specimen sequenced was naive CD4+ T cells from blood. All receptors come from a woman in her 30s with type 1 diabetes.

This chain links TRBV2 with TRBJ2-3; D possibly corresponds to TRBD2 (6 bases). V lost 11 bases and J 6 bases, leaving 9 bases between the germline ends. The CDR3 has 10 residues. The germline V gene has CDR1 SNHLY and CDR2 FYNNEI. The CDR3 DNA sequence: TGTGCCGGAGGGGAGGATACGCAGTATTTT. As protein: CAGGEDTQYF. The entire variable domain, with the rest obtained from reference TRBV2 and TRBJ2-3, is as follows: EPEVTQTPSHQVTQMGQEVILRCVPISNHLYFYWYRQILGQKVEFLVSFYNNEISEKSEIFDDQFSVERPDGSNFTLKIRSTKLEDSAMYFCAGGEDTQYFGPGTRLTVL.

This clone was observed a few times. The rearrangement links TRBV7-2 to TRBJ2-5; 7 bases agree with TRBD1. Unmatched junction bases numbered 7, after V lost 5 bases and J lost 4 bases. Looked up from germline, CDR1 is SGHTA and CDR2 is FQGNSA. The CDR3 has 14 residues. The CDR3 protein is CASSIGGARETQYF. The CDR3 DNA reads TGTGCCAGCAGCATAGGGGGCGCAAGAGAGACCCAGTACTTC.

This clone has more than one count but fewer than ten. The J gene is TRBJ2-3, the V gene TRBV9, with D tentatively TRBD2 (5 bases). This CDR3 region has 16 residues. The germline V and J ends were trimmed by 3 bases and 5 bases, with 19 bases remaining between them. Germline CDR1 and CDR2: SGDLS and YYNGEE. The CDR3 region is CASSAVARSAGDTQYF. The CDR3 DNA follows: TGTGCCAGCAGCGCCGTGGCTCGATCGGCGGGAGATACGCAGTATTTT.

This clone was observed a handful of times. The chain links TRBV5-1 to TRBJ2-5, with a possible D match to TRBD2 (6 bases). CDR1 and CDR2 (germline): SGHRS, YFSETQ. The CDR3 length is 14 residues. V lost 2 bases, J lost 5 bases, and 13 bases lay in between. CDR3 in DNA: TGCGCCAGCAGCTTTAGCGGCTTGGGGGAGACCCAGTACTTC. Its translation: CASSFSGLGETQYF.

The chain employs TRBV7-2 and TRBJ2-5; 11 bases agree with TRBD2. This CDR3 contains 14 residues. CDR1 is SGHTA and CDR2 is FQGNSA in the germline V gene. V lost 4 bases and J lost 7; bases outside the gene matches: 5. The CDR3 coding sequence is TGTGCCAGCAGCTCTATAGCGGGAGGGGGGACCCAGTACTTC. It codes for CASSSIAGGGTQYF.

The chain employs TRBV18 and TRBJ1-5, with D unclear. V was shortened by 3 bases and J by 2 bases, with 8 bases between the two germline ends. Germline CDR1 and CDR2: KGHSH and LQKENI. CDR3 size: 14 residues. The CDR3 loop is CASSPAAGNQPQHF. In DNA form, the CDR3 reads TGTGCCAGCTCACCCGCGGCTGGCAATCAGCCCCAGCATTTT.

V and J are TRBV5-6 and TRBJ1-2; D is perhaps TRBD1 (5 bases). The germline V and J ends were trimmed by 6 bases and 4 bases, with 16 bases remaining between them. Germline V gene lookup returns CDR1 SGHDT and CDR2 YYEEEE. The CDR3 runs to 14 residues. Written as DNA, the CDR3 is TGTGCCAGCATCCTTGGTGGGGGGGGCTATGGCTACACCTTC. Its protein product is CASILGGGGYGYTF.

CDR3 DNA: TGTGCCAGCAGCGGCGGCTTGGTGCAGTTCTTC. The encoded protein is CASSGGLVQFF. V and J are TRBV11-3 and TRBJ2-1; unclear D gene. This CDR3 has 11 amino acids. Per the germline V gene, CDR1 is SGHNT and CDR2 is YENEEA. V lost 5 bases and J lost 12, with 11 bases in between. The full variable domain, in which reference TRBV11-3 and TRBJ2-1 provide the parts outside the CDR3, is EAGVVQSPRYKIIEKKQPVAFWCNPISGHNTLYWYLQNLGQGPELLIRYENEEAVDDSQLPKDRFSAERLKGVDSTLKIQPAELGDSAVYLCASSGGLVQFFGPGTRLTVL.

This rearrangement joins TRBV5-4 to TRBJ2-7; the D gene is possibly TRBD1 (5 bases). Germline assignment: CDR1 SGHNT and CDR2 YYREEE (reference sequence). The germline V and J ends were trimmed by 0 bases and 6 bases, with 16 bases remaining between them. CDR3 length equals 15 residues. The DNA of the CDR3 is TGTGCCAGCAGCTTGGTTGGTACAGGAAGTCTCGAGCAGTACTTC. It is translated as CASSLVGTGSLEQYF.

The CDR3 spells CASSPDPPGFAAFF. The CDR3 DNA sequence: TGCGCCAGCAGCCCGGATCCGCCAGGCTTCGCAGCTTTCTTT. This rearrangement joins TRBV5-1 to TRBJ1-1; D remains ambiguous. The CDR3 loop spans 14 amino acids. Germline-derived CDR1 and CDR2 are SGHRS and YFSETQ. Between the trimmed V and J ends, which lost 4 bases and 10 bases, there was a span of 20 bases.